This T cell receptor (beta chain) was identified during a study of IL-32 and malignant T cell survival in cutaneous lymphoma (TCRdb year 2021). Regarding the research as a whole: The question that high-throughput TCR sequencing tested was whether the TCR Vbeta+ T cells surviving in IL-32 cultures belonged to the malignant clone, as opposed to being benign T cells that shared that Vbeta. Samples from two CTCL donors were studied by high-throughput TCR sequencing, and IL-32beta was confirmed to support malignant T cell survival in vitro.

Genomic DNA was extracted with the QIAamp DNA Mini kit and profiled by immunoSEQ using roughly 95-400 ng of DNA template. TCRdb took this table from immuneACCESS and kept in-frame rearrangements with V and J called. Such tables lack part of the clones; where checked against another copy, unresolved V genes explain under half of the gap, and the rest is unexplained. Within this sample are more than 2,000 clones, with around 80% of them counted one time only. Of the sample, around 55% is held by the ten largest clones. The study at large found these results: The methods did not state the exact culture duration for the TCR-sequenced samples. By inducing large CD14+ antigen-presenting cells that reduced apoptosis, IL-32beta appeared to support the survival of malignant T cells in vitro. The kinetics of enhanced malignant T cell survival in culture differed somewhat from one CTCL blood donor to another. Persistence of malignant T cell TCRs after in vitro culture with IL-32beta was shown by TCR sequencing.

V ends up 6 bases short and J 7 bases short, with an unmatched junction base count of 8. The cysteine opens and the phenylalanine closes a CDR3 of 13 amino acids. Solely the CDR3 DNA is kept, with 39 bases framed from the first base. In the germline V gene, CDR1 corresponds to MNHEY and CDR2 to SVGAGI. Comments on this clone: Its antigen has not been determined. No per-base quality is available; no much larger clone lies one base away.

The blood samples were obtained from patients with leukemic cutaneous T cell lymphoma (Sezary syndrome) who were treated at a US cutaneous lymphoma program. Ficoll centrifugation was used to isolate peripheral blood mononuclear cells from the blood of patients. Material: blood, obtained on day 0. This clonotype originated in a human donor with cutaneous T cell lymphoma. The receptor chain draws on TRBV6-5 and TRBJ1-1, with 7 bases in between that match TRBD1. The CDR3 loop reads CASSPSDRVEAFF. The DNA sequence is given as TGTGCCAGCAGCCCCTCCGACAGGGTTGAAGCTTTCTTT.